The 22 T cell receptor beta chains listed next were all sequenced from one sample in a study of blood T cell repertoires in COVID-19 (dated by TCRdb to about 2020). The library was generated by the immunoSEQ multiplex PCR assay. TCRdb's version of the immuneACCESS table is confined to in-frame rearrangements and falls short of the full clone set. An unresolved V gene accounts for under half of the shortfall where checked; the remainder is of unknown origin. The sample data list some 52,000 clones, and 80% to 90% of these were observed just once. 25% to 30% of the sample goes to the ten largest clones. The sample taken for sequencing was peripheral blood. The receptors come from a human donor in a cohort sampled during active COVID-19.

The CDR3 region is CASSRRDPRGDTQYF. CDR3 in DNA: TGTGCCAGCAGCCGAAGGGACCCACGGGGGGATACGCAGTATTTT. The chain links TRBV27 to TRBJ2-3; tentative D call: TRBD2 (6 bases). The CDR3 is 15 amino acids. CDR1 is MNHEY, CDR2 SMNVEV, per germline (reference sequence). The V and J ends lost 6 bases and 6 bases respectively, with 19 bases between them.

J is TRBJ2-1 and V is TRBV5-1; 8 nucleotides match TRBD2. The V gene's germline CDR1 is SGHRS and CDR2 YFSETQ. This CDR3 comprises 15 residues. With V trimmed by 4 bases and J by 9 bases, 12 bases remained unmatched. Here the CDR3 DNA reads TGCGCCAGCAGCCCTCTCGGTACTCTAGCGGGTGAGCAGTTCTTC. Its protein is CASSPLGTLAGEQFF.

This sequence joins TRBV6-1 and TRBJ2-7; no definite D call. Trimming took off 2 bases at V and 1 base at J, with 15 bases between the two ends. The CDR3 loop spans 16 amino acids. CDR1 is MNHNS, CDR2 SASEGT, per germline. This chain's CDR3 is CASSEHAGPGSYEQYF. In DNA form, the CDR3 reads TGTGCCAGCAGTGAACATGCAGGCCCTGGGTCCTACGAGCAGTACTTC.

The chain links TRBV18 to TRBJ1-3; D call uncertain. CDR1 and CDR2 (germline): KGHSH, LQKENI. This CDR3 is 15 amino acids long. Deletions cut 3 bases from V and 0 bases from J, with 9 bases between. The CDR3 nucleotides read TGTGCCAGCTCACCGGTTGGCAGCTCTGGAAACACCATATATTTT. This translates into CASSPVGSSGNTIYF.

V and J are TRBV2 and TRBJ1-2; 8 positions match TRBD1. The junction had 8 bases not matched to a gene; V was cut back by 6 bases and J by 2 bases. CDR1 is SNHLY, CDR2 FYNNEI, per germline. This CDR3 contains 15 residues. CDR3 loop: CASSHRDRLNYGYTF. For the CDR3, the DNA is TGTGCCAGCAGCCACCGGGACAGGCTAAACTATGGCTACACCTTC.

V and J are TRBV19 and TRBJ1-2, with D possibly matching TRBD1 (6 bases). CDR3 size: 15 residues. Germline V gene lookup returns CDR1 LNHDA and CDR2 SQIVND (reference sequence). Trimming removed 7 bases at V and 7 bases at J, with 22 bases between. This CDR3 reads CASTSRGGTGFGYTF. The CDR3 bases are TGTGCCAGTACCTCCCGCGGTGGTACAGGGTTTGGCTACACCTTC.

This rearrangement joins TRBV18 to TRBJ1-2; tentative D call: TRBD1 (5 bases). The ends were cut back, 4 bases at V and 8 bases at J, with 17 bases in the middle. The length of the CDR3 is 14 residues. Germline assignment: CDR1 KGHSH and CDR2 LQKENI. The CDR3 here is CASSLGHIRSGYTF. In DNA form, the CDR3 reads TGTGCCAGCTCACTCGGACATATTAGATCGGGCTACACCTTC.

As DNA, the CDR3 is TGTGCCAGCAGTTACGCAGGGGCTCGCAATCAGCCCCAGCATTTT. Translated: CASSYAGARNQPQHF. This sequence joins TRBV6-5 and TRBJ1-5; tentative D call: TRBD1 (6 bases). Germline V CDR1 and CDR2: MNHEY, SVGAGI. The CDR3 is 15 residues long. Trimming cost V 2 bases and J 2 bases, with 10 bases left between them.

The V call is TRBV7-9, the J call TRBJ2-5; D remains unclear. Germline V lookup: CDR1 SEHNR, CDR2 FQNEAQ (reference sequence). V lost 8 bases and J 1 base, leaving 5 bases between the germline ends. The CDR3 contains 11 residues. For the CDR3, the DNA is TGTGCCAGCGGCCCCCAAGAGACCCAGTACTTC. Protein sequence: CASGPQETQYF.

The V gene is TRBV5-1, the J gene TRBJ2-3; 8 bases match TRBD2. Germline CDR1 reads SGHRS; CDR2 reads YFSETQ. CDR3 length equals 14 residues. The V segment lost 2 bases and the J segment 4 bases; nucleotides outside the gene matches: 3. The CDR3 region is CASSFGTSSDTQYF. CDR3 sequence (DNA): TGCGCCAGCAGCTTCGGGACTAGTTCAGATACGCAGTATTTT.

The chain employs TRBV18 and TRBJ2-1; D is ambiguous. The V end was cut by 3 bases, the J end by 8 bases, with 8 bases between. The CDR3 length is 12 residues. From germline, CDR1 is KGHSH and CDR2 LQKENI. CDR3 sequence (DNA): TGTGCCAGCTCACCTAGCCGGGATGAGCAGTTCTTC. Amino acid sequence: CASSPSRDEQFF.

This chain uses TRBV4-1 with TRBJ1-6, with TRBD1 matching over 7 bases. With 4 bases clipped from V and 10 bases from J, the junction kept 7 bases outside the gene matches. CDR3 length: 14 amino acids. Germline V lookup: CDR1 MGHRA, CDR2 YSYEKL. The CDR3 DNA is TGCGCCAGCAGCCGGACAGGAAGTTTATCACCCCTCCACTTT. Protein sequence: CASSRTGSLSPLHF.

The chain couples TRBV15 to TRBJ2-1; 10 bases are shared with TRBD1. V was clipped by 0 bases and J by 4 bases; unmatched bases: 0. The CDR3 extends over 15 amino acids. Per germline, CDR1 LNHNV and CDR2 YYDKDF (reference sequence). The CDR3 region has the DNA TGTGCCACCAGCAGAGAGGGACAGGGGTACAATGAGCAGTTCTTC. Its translation: CATSREGQGYNEQFF.

V gene TRBV5-6 combines with J gene TRBJ1-1; no clear D gene. Germline loops: CDR1 SGHDT, CDR2 YYEEEE. V was cut by 6 bases and J by 9 bases, with 15 bases left in between. This CDR3 has 12 amino acids. The CDR3 region is CASTSFVGQAFF. Written as DNA, the CDR3 is TGTGCCAGCACTAGTTTCGTAGGTCAAGCTTTCTTT.

CDR3 in amino acids: CASSLPAGQGSYPLHF. CDR3 coding DNA: TGTGCCAGCAGTCTACCTGCGGGACAGGGGTCCTACCCCCTCCACTTT. The chain carries TRBV28 and TRBJ1-6, with TRBD1 matching 10 bases. Trimming removed 5 bases from V and 13 bases from J; junction bases left unmatched: 14. This CDR3 is 16 amino acids long. Germline CDR1 reads MDHEN; CDR2 reads SYDVKM.

V gene TRBV9 combines with J gene TRBJ2-1; the D is unclear. Trimming shortened V by 3 bases and J by 3 bases, and 10 bases separated the two germline ends. Germline-derived CDR1 and CDR2 are SGDLS and YYNGEE. The CDR3 spans 14 residues. DNA of the CDR3: TGTGCCAGCAGCGGGGCAGGTTACTACAATGAGCAGTTCTTC. The encoded protein is CASSGAGYYNEQFF. Full variable domain (outside the CDR3, taken from reference TRBV9 and TRBJ2-1): DSGVTQTPKHLITATGQRVTLRCSPRSGDLSVYWYQQSLDQGLQFLIQYYNGEERAKGNILERFSAQQFPDLHSELNLSSLELGDSALYFCASSGAGYYNEQFFGPGTRLTVL.

Concerning this clone itself: Other DNA sequences in this sample translate to the same CDR3. The genes are TRBV19 and TRBJ2-7; D is perhaps TRBD2 (5 bases). Per germline, CDR1 LNHDA and CDR2 SQIVND (reference sequence). This CDR3 is 14 amino acids long. V was cut by 0 bases and J by 2 bases, with 8 bases left in between. The CDR3 loop is CASSIDRTAYEQYF. The DNA for the CDR3 is TGTGCCAGTAGTATAGATCGGACTGCCTACGAGCAGTACTTC. The complete variable domain, with remaining parts taken from reference TRBV19 and TRBJ2-7, reads DGGITQSPKYLFRKEGQNVTLSCEQNLNHDAMYWYRQDPGQGLRLIYYSQIVNDFQKGDIAEGYSVSREKKESFPLTVTSAQKNPTAFYLCASSIDRTAYEQYFGPGTRLTVT.

The V gene is TRBV5-1, the J gene TRBJ1-2, with a weak D call TRBD1 (6 bases). Germline loops: CDR1 SGHRS, CDR2 YFSETQ. The CDR3 runs to 14 residues. V lost 0 bases and J 2 bases, leaving 8 bases between the germline ends. The CDR3 reads CASSLVQGNYGYTF. Here the CDR3 DNA reads TGCGCCAGCAGCTTGGTACAGGGAAACTATGGCTACACCTTC.

This chain uses TRBV5-1 with TRBJ2-7; 10 nucleotides align to TRBD2. The CDR3 consists of 14 residues. Germline assignment: CDR1 SGHRS and CDR2 YFSETQ. J gave up 5 bases and V 4 bases, and 6 bases lay outside the gene matches. CDR3 amino acids: CASSTTSGTDEQYF. CDR3 nucleotides: TGCGCCAGCAGCACTACTAGCGGGACAGACGAGCAGTACTTC.

V usage is TRBV11-2 and J usage is TRBJ2-1; 9 bases agree with TRBD2. The trim removed 5 bases at V and 5 bases at J, leaving 13 bases unmatched. Germline V CDR1 and CDR2: SGHAT, FQNNGV. This CDR3 has 17 amino acids. As DNA, the CDR3 is TGTGCCAGCAGCCTCTCGCTCTTAGCGGGAGCCAACAATGAGCAGTTCTTC. Translated: CASSLSLLAGANNEQFF. Using reference TRBV11-2 and TRBJ2-1 for the parts outside the CDR3, the full variable domain is EAGVAQSPRYKIIEKRQSVAFWCNPISGHATLYWYQQILGQGPKLLIQFQNNGVVDDSQLPKDRFSAERLKGVDSTLKIQPAKLEDSAVYLCASSLSLLAGANNEQFFGPGTRLTVL.

The chain joins TRBV9 to TRBJ2-6; no definite D call. V was trimmed by 0 bases and J by 4 bases, leaving 14 bases between them. Germline assignment: CDR1 SGDLS and CDR2 YYNGEE. The CDR3 totals 17 residues. The CDR3 coding sequence is TGTGCCAGCAGCGTAGGTGGTCGGTTACCCGGGGCCAACGTCCTGACTTTC. It is translated as CASSVGGRLPGANVLTF. Using reference TRBV9 and TRBJ2-6 for the parts outside the CDR3, the full variable domain is DSGVTQTPKHLITATGQRVTLRCSPRSGDLSVYWYQQSLDQGLQFLIQYYNGEERAKGNILERFSAQQFPDLHSELNLSSLELGDSALYFCASSVGGRLPGANVLTFGAGSRLTVL.

The table lists this clone with many counts. The chain uses TRBV27 and TRBJ2-3; D gene ambiguous. The germline CDR1 and CDR2 sequences are MNHEY and SMNVEV (reference sequence). The V end was cut by 4 bases, the J end by 2 bases, with 10 bases between. The CDR3 loop spans 14 amino acids. CDR3 nucleotides: TGTGCCAGCAGTTCCCGCAGTCCCACAGATACGCAGTATTTT. This codes for CASSSRSPTDTQYF.